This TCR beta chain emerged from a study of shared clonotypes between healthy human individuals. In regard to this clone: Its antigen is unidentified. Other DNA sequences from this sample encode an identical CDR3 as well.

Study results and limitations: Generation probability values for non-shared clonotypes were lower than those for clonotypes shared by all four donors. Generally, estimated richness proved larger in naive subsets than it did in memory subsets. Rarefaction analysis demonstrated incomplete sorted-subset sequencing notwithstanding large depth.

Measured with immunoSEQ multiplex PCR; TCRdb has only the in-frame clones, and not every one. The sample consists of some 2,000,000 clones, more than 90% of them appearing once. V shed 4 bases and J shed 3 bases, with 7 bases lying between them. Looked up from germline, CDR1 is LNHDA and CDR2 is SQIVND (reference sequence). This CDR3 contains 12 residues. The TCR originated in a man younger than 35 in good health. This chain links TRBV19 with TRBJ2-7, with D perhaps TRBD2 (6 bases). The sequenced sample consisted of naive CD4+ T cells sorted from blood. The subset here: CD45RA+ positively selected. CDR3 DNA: TGTGCCAGTAGTACCGGGAGCTACGAGCAGTACTTC. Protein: CASSTGSYEQYF.